This T cell receptor beta chain was sequenced in a study of blood T cell repertoires in COVID-19. Study-level background: From the United States, Italy and Spain came samples of acute and convalescent COVID-19. T cells, B-cell-depleted T cells, or PBMCs provided the cDNA or gDNA that served as material.

As handled by the study authors: Reference gene primer amplification gave nucleated cell count estimates. Libraries were prepared by immunoSEQ multiplex PCR; TCRdb keeps only in-frame clonotypes and omits some of them. The V and J calls and clone size are taken from that table; D and trimming were inferred from the DNA. This table holds 230,000 or so clones, about four fifths found once. The germline gives CDR1 MNHEY, CDR2 SMNVEV (reference sequence). The junction had 8 bases not matched to a gene; V was cut back by 2 bases and J by 5 bases. The CDR3 has 15 amino acids. This chain links TRBV27 with TRBJ2-7, with 8 bases identical to TRBD1. Sequences were obtained from peripheral blood. The receptor was derived from a man in his forties or fifties with active or convalescent COVID-19. Written as DNA, the CDR3 is TGTGCCAGCAGTTTAAGCAGGGGGCAGGGTCACGAGCAGTACTTC. Residues: CASSLSRGQGHEQYF.